This entry lists 14 T cell receptor beta chains sequenced from one sample in a study of blood T cell repertoires in COVID-19. Sequencing used immunoSEQ multiplex PCR; TCRdb keeps in-frame clones, though not all of them. The sample carries over 250,000 clones, approximately 78% recorded once. Sequenced: PBMCs or T cells enriched from blood (not recorded which). The receptors come from a man aged 35 to 55 who had been exposed to COVID-19.

This chain links TRBV19 with TRBJ1-2; no reliable D call. The V and J ends lost 4 bases and 6 bases respectively, with 18 bases between them. CDR1 is LNHDA, CDR2 SQIVND, per germline (reference sequence). There are 15 residues in the CDR3. For the CDR3, the DNA is TGTGCCAGTAGTAAGGTCTCGAGTGGCAGGAATGGCTACACCTTC. Translating it yields CASSKVSSGRNGYTF.

The V call is TRBV18, the J call TRBJ1-1; no clear D gene. The CDR3 loop spans 14 amino acids. The germline V gene encodes CDR1 KGHSH and CDR2 LQKENI. V shed 6 bases and J shed 5 bases, with 16 bases lying between them. Here the CDR3 DNA reads TGTGCCAGCTCGGGTGGGTCACGGAGAACTGAAGCTTTCTTT. Its translation: CASSGGSRRTEAFF.

The rearrangement uses TRBV27 and TRBJ1-2; 9 positions match TRBD1. Germline assignment: CDR1 MNHEY and CDR2 SMNVEV (reference sequence). The ends lost 5 bases at V and 4 bases at J; junction bases unmatched: 2. The CDR3 has 13 residues. As DNA, the CDR3 is TGTGCCAGCAGTCTGACAGGGGGCTATGGCTACACCTTC. This gives the protein CASSLTGGYGYTF.

The chain uses TRBV9 and TRBJ2-7; D may be TRBD1 (5 bases). CDR3 length equals 14 residues. V was shortened by 4 bases and J by 0 bases, with 11 bases between the two germline ends. Per the germline V gene, CDR1 is SGDLS and CDR2 is YYNGEE. The CDR3 is CASSRQSNSYEQYF. The CDR3 bases are TGTGCCAGCAGCCGACAGTCTAACTCCTACGAGCAGTACTTC.

V is TRBV6-5 and J is TRBJ1-2; 10 bases are a match to TRBD1. Germline V gene sequence: CDR1 MNHEY, CDR2 SVGAGI. J gave up 3 bases and V 8 bases, and 9 bases lay outside the gene matches. The CDR3 loop spans 15 amino acids. The CDR3 here is CASSPAGQGHYGYTF. The CDR3 DNA reads TGTGCCAGCTCGCCGGCGGGACAGGGGCACTATGGCTACACCTTC.

J is TRBJ2-1 and V is TRBV7-3; the match to TRBD2 covers 9 bases. The CDR3 runs to 14 residues. V lost 5 bases, J lost 6 bases, and 5 bases stayed unmatched. CDR1 and CDR2 from the germline V gene are SGHTA and FQGTGA. In DNA form, the CDR3 reads TGTGCCAGCAGCCTTAGCGGGAGTGGCAATGAGCAGTTCTTC. Translated, it gives CASSLSGSGNEQFF.

The rearrangement joins TRBV7-9 to TRBJ2-7, with no clear D. The CDR3 spans 13 residues. The V and J ends lost 5 bases and 1 base respectively, with 9 bases between them. CDR1 is SEHNR and CDR2 is FQNEAQ in the germline V gene (reference sequence). CDR3 nucleotide sequence: TGTGCCAGCAGCCCCCCTACTTCCTACGAGCAGTACTTC. This translates into CASSPPTSYEQYF.

The CDR3 sequence: CASSLNRGEQYF. The CDR3 coding sequence is TGTGCCAGCAGCCTAAACAGGGGCGAGCAGTACTTC. The chain combines TRBV27 with TRBJ2-7; 7 positions match TRBD1. Germline V gene sequence: CDR1 MNHEY, CDR2 SMNVEV (reference sequence). The CDR3 sequence is 12 residues long. The V and J ends lost 6 bases and 6 bases, in that order; junction bases with no gene match: 5.

The V and J genes are TRBV21-1 and TRBJ1-5; the table names TRBD1, a call not compared with the DNA. TRBV21-1 is a recognized pseudogene. The CDR3 has 15 amino acids. The CDR3 DNA sequence: TGTGCCAGCAGCAAAGTGGGGACAGGGGACCAGCCCCAGCATTTT. Translated, it gives CASSKVGTGDQPQHF.

The chain recombines TRBV10-3 with TRBJ2-6, with TRBD1 identical over 9 bases. This CDR3 has 17 residues. The V segment lost 10 bases and the J segment 2 bases; nucleotides outside the gene matches: 12. Germline-derived CDR1 and CDR2 are ENHRY and SYGVKD. CDR3 nucleotide sequence: TGTGCCAGCACCCCCACAGGGGGCGCGGCTGGGGCCAACGTCCTGACTTTC. This codes for CASTPTGGAAGANVLTF.

The chain links TRBV11-3 to TRBJ2-2, with D unresolved. V lost 4 bases and J 4 bases, leaving 10 bases between the germline ends. The CDR3 is made up of 14 amino acids. Germline lookup yields CDR1 SGHNT and CDR2 YENEEA. CDR3 in DNA: TGTGCCAGCAGCTCTTACTCGCTCACCGGGGAGCTGTTTTTT. Translation: CASSSYSLTGELFF.

The V gene is TRBV27, the J gene TRBJ1-1; D gene unclear. The CDR3 is 15 amino acids. Per germline, CDR1 MNHEY and CDR2 SMNVEV (reference sequence). V lost 3 bases and J lost 8, with 19 bases in between. The CDR3 nucleotides are TGTGCCAGCAGTTTGTGGGCGGGTACTACTGGGGAAGCTTTCTTT. This encodes CASSLWAGTTGEAFF.

The DNA for the CDR3 is TGCGCCAGCAGCTTGGCCGGGGGCGGGAGGACGGAGACCCAGTACTTC. Translated, it gives CASSLAGGGRTETQYF. V usage is TRBV5-1 and J usage is TRBJ2-5; 8 nucleotides agree with TRBD2. The CDR3 sequence is 16 residues long. Germline V gene lookup returns CDR1 SGHRS and CDR2 YFSETQ. Trimming removed 0 bases from V and 5 bases from J; junction bases left unmatched: 9.

The CDR3 sequence is CASRGLAGEETQYF. As DNA, the CDR3 is TGTGCCAGCAGAGGACTAGCGGGGGAAGAGACCCAGTACTTC. V gene TRBV7-9 combines with J gene TRBJ2-5; TRBD2 matches at 13 bases. Looked up from germline, CDR1 is SEHNR and CDR2 is FQNEAQ (reference sequence). Trimming removed 6 bases from V and 3 bases from J; junction bases left unmatched: 1. The CDR3 extends over 14 amino acids.